The rows below give T cell receptor beta chains drawn from one sample of a study of response to subunit inactivated influenza vaccine. TCRdb analysed the RT-PCR reads with MiXCR anew, one entry per CDR3 protein. Seen here are about 500,000 distinct CDR3 sequences, more than 15% observed once, and the top ten hold less than 4%. The specimen was CD4+ T cells sorted from PBMCs, collected 23 months after vaccination. These receptors were obtained from a man aged 45-69 years who received an inactivated influenza vaccine. The CDR3 runs from the conserved cysteine through the conserved F or W.

TRBV18	TRBJ1-5	CASSPKPDEPQHF
TRBV28	TRBJ2-7	CASGQQGYEQYF
TRBV10-3	TRBJ1-1	CAISVRVGDTEAFF
TRBV7-9	TRBJ2-5	CASSVRAGVLQETQYF
TRBV6-2/TRBV6-3	TRBJ1-5	CASSLTGSPGQPQHF
TRBV20-1	TRBJ2-2	CSAPRQGGRELFF
TRBV12-3/TRBV12-4	TRBJ2-3	CASSFWRGSTDTQYF
TRBV4-1	TRBJ2-2	CASSHPVGPGELFF
TRBV7-2	TRBJ2-1	CASAGLGPALNEQFF
TRBV29-1	TRBJ2-6	CSVSTGSSGANVLTF
TRBV7-2	TRBJ2-2	CASHLGMARGNTGELFF
TRBV6-1	TRBJ1-2	CASRPTGPGGYTF
TRBV7-2	TRBJ1-5	CASSLWTGGIDNQPQHF
TRBV6-2/TRBV6-3	TRBJ1-5	CASSYGQLYSNQPQHF
TRBV20-1	TRBJ1-1	CSARSGSMNTEAFF
TRBV11-1	TRBJ2-2	CASSWNRGSPDGTGELFF
TRBV4-3	TRBJ1-2	CASSRSLIDGYTF
TRBV7-8	TRBJ1-1	CASSSSPAEAFF
TRBV6-1	TRBJ1-1	CASSINRGFTEAFF
TRBV15	TRBJ2-5	CATSRPKASPLQYF
TRBV20-1	TRBJ2-2	CSAQSYTGELFF
TRBV7-2	TRBJ1-5	CASSNRQGNQPQHF
TRBV30	TRBJ1-1	CAWSVGPLGRLNTEAFF
TRBV12-3/TRBV12-4	TRBJ1-2	CASSAVGSNYGYTF
TRBV3-1	TRBJ1-2	CASSPGEVVGGYTF
TRBV10-3	TRBJ2-3	CAISVRGLTDTQYF
TRBV29-1	TRBJ1-2	CSVMTGGYGYTF
TRBV20-1	TRBJ2-7	CSARASGASYEQYF
TRBV2	TRBJ1-2	CASSEDREWAYGYTF
TRBV4-2	TRBJ1-6	CASSQETSNSPLHF
TRBV20-1	TRBJ1-2	CSAPRQGAGYGYTF
TRBV24-1	TRBJ2-3	CATSEHPPGQGTTDTQYF
TRBV28	TRBJ2-1	CASRSGTGVGMKQFF
TRBV7-8	TRBJ2-5	CASSRQGAGDQETQYF
TRBV6-2/TRBV6-3	TRBJ2-1	CASSSAGTGGRDEQFF
TRBV5-1	TRBJ2-7	CASSTTGIGVGEQYF
TRBV12-3/TRBV12-4	TRBJ2-7	CASSLTGTNYEQYF
TRBV14	TRBJ2-7	CASSWIGYEQYF
TRBV11-2	TRBJ2-5	CASMAGVQETQYF
TRBV18	TRBJ1-5	CASSRGGHQPQHF
TRBV5-1	TRBJ2-2	CASSVLAGANTGELFF
TRBV7-8	TRBJ2-1	CASSGRAALGLGNEQFF
TRBV7-3	TRBJ2-2	CASSLTAGSDTGELFF
TRBV6-2/TRBV6-3	TRBJ1-1	CASSLSGGRRTEAFF
TRBV27	TRBJ2-1	CASSLKGAREQFF
TRBV11-2	TRBJ2-1	CASSSHRLAGNEQFF
TRBV6-2/TRBV6-3	TRBJ2-7	CASSYTPTYEQYF
TRBV11-2	TRBJ2-7	CASSLRGLLLSYEQYF
TRBV7-3	TRBJ1-1	CASSLSTGGRTEAFF
TRBV4-1	TRBJ2-5	CASSRSIAGGPTQYF
TRBV3-1	TRBJ2-1	CASSHRGGSGNEQFF
TRBV12-3/TRBV12-4	TRBJ2-2	CASSSGLASGELFF
TRBV7-2	TRBJ2-5	CASSLTGEVETQYF
TRBV27	TRBJ2-2	CASSLSGGGYTGELFF
TRBV3-1	TRBJ2-2	CASSLSGGHGNTGELFF
TRBV4-3	TRBJ2-3	CASSQTSGTTDTQYF
TRBV10-3	TRBJ2-5	CAISGSGGQGQETQYF
TRBV4-3	TRBJ2-1	CASSQGSGGIPSYNEQFF
TRBV12-3/TRBV12-4	TRBJ2-5	CASSLTGIPETQYF